Below are 18 T cell receptor beta chains sequenced from a single sample in a study of CD8+CD57+ T cells in acquired aplastic anemia. Patients picked for sequencing had shown CD8+CD57+ cell expansion detected by flow cytometry. Using genomic DNA as the template, TCR beta VDJ and CDR3 profiling was carried out. TCRdb re-called the reads through MiXCR, storing one row per CDR3 protein. This table holds around 150,000 distinct CDR3 sequences, about 50% found once. Sequencing was performed on sorted CD4+, CD8+, or CD8+CD57+ T cells (not recorded which) from PBMCs. The receptors originated from a human donor with aplastic anemia.

The CDR3 reads CASSEVAPNYNEQFF. The CDR3 nucleotides are TGTGCCAGCAGTGAGGTCGCACCGAACTACAATGAGCAGTTCTTC. J is TRBJ2-1 and V is TRBV25-1; D unclear. Germline V CDR1 and CDR2: MGHDK, SYGVNS. Deletions cut 3 bases from V and 3 bases from J, with 12 bases between. This CDR3 comprises 15 residues. Together with reference TRBV25-1 and TRBJ2-1, the CDR3 gives the full variable domain: EADIYQTPRYLVIGTGKKITLECSQTMGHDKMYWYQQDPGMELHLIHYSYGVNSTEKGDLSSESTVSRIRTEHFPLTLESARPSHTSQYLCASSEVAPNYNEQFFGPGTRLTVL.

As concerns this clonotype: A much larger clone differs from this one at a single base, so this may be a read error. This chain links TRBV6-5 with TRBJ2-7; tentative D call: TRBD2 (5 bases). CDR1 and CDR2 from the germline V gene are MNHEY and SVGAGI. The length of the CDR3 is 15 residues. Here the CDR3 reads CASSYSSGSSYGQYF. CDR3 DNA sequence: TGTGCCAGCAGTTACTCGTCGGGGAGCTCCTACGGGCAGTACTTC.

Ten or more counts support this clonotype. The chain employs TRBV6-5 and TRBJ2-7; TRBD1 might be the D (5 bases). From germline, CDR1 is MNHEY and CDR2 SVGAGI. V was trimmed by 2 bases and J by 4 bases, leaving 9 bases between them. The CDR3 extends over 13 amino acids. In nucleotides, the CDR3 is TGTGCCAGCAGTTACGCAGGGATGTACGAGCAGTACTTC. This gives the protein CASSYAGMYEQYF.

This clonotype showed up just a few times. This chain connects TRBV4-2 to TRBJ2-5; 11 nucleotides line up with TRBD2. The CDR3 is made up of 22 amino acids. V shed 3 bases and J 4 bases; nucleotides not matched to a gene: 25. Germline V CDR1 and CDR2: LGHNA, YNFKEQ. CDR3 DNA: TGTGCCAGCAGCCAGGACAGGACAGTACCCGGGACTAGCGGATTGGGACCAGAGACCCAGTACTTC. Its protein product is CASSQDRTVPGTSGLGPETQYF.

The rearrangement uses TRBV24-1 and TRBJ1-4; 8 bases match TRBD1. The V gene end was trimmed by 1 base and the J gene end by 1 base; junction bases not matched to a gene: 16. The CDR3 runs 21 residues. Germline lookup yields CDR1 KGHDR and CDR2 SFDVKD. CDR3 coding DNA: TGTGCCACCAGTGATTTCGGGGCAAACAGGGGGGGGAATGAAACTAATGAAAAACTGTTTTTT. Its translation: CATSDFGANRGGNETNEKLFF.

Note on this clonotype: A much larger clone lies one base from this, so it may be a read error. The rearrangement uses TRBV9 and TRBJ2-1; D is uncertain. CDR3 length: 16 residues. Looked up from germline, CDR1 is SGDLS and CDR2 is YYNGEE. The V and J ends lost 0 bases and 2 bases respectively, with 12 bases between them. The CDR3 sequence is CASSVDKGYPYNEQFF. For the CDR3, the DNA is TGTGCCAGCAGCGTAGATAAAGGTTATCCCTACAATGAGCAGTTCTTC.

Ten or more counts support this clonotype. This sequence joins TRBV10-3 and TRBJ2-2; 8 nucleotides line up with TRBD1. The germline V gene has CDR1 ENHRY and CDR2 SYGVKD. Germline trimming cut 4 bases from V and 1 base from J; bases unmatched to any gene: 5. This CDR3 has 16 amino acids. CDR3 sequence (DNA): TGTGCCATCAGTGGGTGGACAGGGAAGAACACCGGGGAGCTGTTTTTT. Protein product: CAISGWTGKNTGELFF.

This clonotype was observed a handful of times. The rearrangement links TRBV10-1 to TRBJ2-7, with TRBD2 identical over 12 bases. J gave up 4 bases and V 5 bases, and 3 bases lay outside the gene matches. Germline CDR1 and CDR2: WNHNN and SYGVQD (reference sequence). CDR3 length equals 14 residues. CDR3 DNA sequence: TGCGCCAGCAGTCTGGGGACTAGCGGGTACGAGCAGTACTTC. As protein: CASSLGTSGYEQYF.

This clonotype has ten or more counts. The chain is built from TRBV6-2 or TRBV6-3 and TRBJ2-3, with 10 bases that match TRBD2. The CDR3 spans 17 residues. Per germline, CDR1 MNHEY and CDR2 SVGEGT. V gave up 0 bases and J gave up 2 bases; unmatched junction bases: 5. CDR3: CASSYSILAGATDTQYF. The DNA for the CDR3 is TGTGCCAGCAGTTACTCGATTCTAGCGGGAGCCACAGATACGCAGTATTTT.

The chain links TRBV7-8 to TRBJ2-2, with unresolved D. This CDR3 has 10 amino acids. Trimming shortened V by 8 bases and J by 6 bases, and 4 bases separated the two germline ends. Germline CDR1 and CDR2: SGHVS and FQNEAQ. CDR3 DNA: TGTGCCAGCGCTCCCGGGGAGCTGTTTTTT. It yields the protein CASAPGELFF.

This clonotype has ten or more counts. The chain joins TRBV19 to TRBJ2-7; D could derive from TRBD1 or TRBD2 (5 bases each). Trimming took off 4 bases at V and 4 bases at J, with 14 bases between the two ends. Germline loops: CDR1 LNHDA, CDR2 SQIVND (reference sequence). The CDR3 is made up of 14 amino acids. The DNA for the CDR3 is TGTGCCAGTAGTACTCTGGGGACCGTGTACGAGCAGTACTTC. The encoded protein is CASSTLGTVYEQYF.

CDR3 bases: TGTGCCAGTAGTAACCCCCCATCCTACGAGCAGTACTTC. Translating it yields CASSNPPSYEQYF. The V and J genes are TRBV19 and TRBJ2-7; D is unclear. V lost 4 bases, J lost 1 base, and 8 bases lay in between. The V gene's germline CDR1 is LNHDA and CDR2 SQIVND (reference sequence). This CDR3 has 13 amino acids. The whole variable domain, remainder taken from reference TRBV19 and TRBJ2-7, is DGGITQSPKYLFRKEGQNVTLSCEQNLNHDAMYWYRQDPGQGLRLIYYSQIVNDFQKGDIAEGYSVSREKKESFPLTVTSAQKNPTAFYLCASSNPPSYEQYFGPGTRLTVT.

This clonotype was seen ten or more times. The J gene is TRBJ1-1, the V gene TRBV11-2; the match to TRBD1 covers 8 bases. The V gene end was trimmed by 5 bases and the J gene end by 6 bases; junction bases not matched to a gene: 5. CDR3 length: 13 amino acids. CDR1 is SGHAT and CDR2 is FQNNGV in the germline V gene. CDR3 residues: CASSKLQGAEAFF. CDR3 nucleotide sequence: TGTGCCAGCAGCAAATTACAGGGGGCTGAAGCTTTCTTT.

This clonotype was recorded many times. This chain joins TRBV24-1 and TRBJ2-1; weak D call: TRBD2 (7 bases). V was trimmed by 6 bases and J by 4 bases, leaving 18 bases between them. Germline V gene data show CDR1 as KGHDR and CDR2 as SFDVKD. CDR3 length: 16 residues. For the CDR3, the DNA is TGTGCCACCAGTTCTCTGGAGGGGGGACTATACAATGAGCAGTTCTTC. It encodes CATSSLEGGLYNEQFF.

This clonotype is a singleton in its sample. This chain uses TRBV10-2 with TRBJ1-5; tentative D call: TRBD1 (6 bases). Trimming cost V 3 bases and J 5 bases, with 14 bases left between them. Germline V lookup: CDR1 WSHSY, CDR2 SAAADI. This CDR3 spans 15 amino acids. The CDR3 coding sequence is TGCGCCAGCAGTGAATTACAGGGTGACGATCAGCCCCAGCATTTT. Translated: CASSELQGDDQPQHF.

In its sample, this clonotype was seen many times. V gene TRBV4-1 combines with J gene TRBJ1-2, with D unresolved. CDR3 length: 11 residues. V lost 1 base, J lost 8 bases, and 5 bases lay in between. Germline CDR1 MGHRA, CDR2 YSYEKL. The CDR3 here is CASSQVGGYTF. CDR3 nucleotides: TGCGCCAGCAGCCAAGTCGGCGGCTACACCTTC.

V usage is TRBV6-1 and J usage is TRBJ2-5, with 7 bases aligning to TRBD2. The germline V gene encodes CDR1 MNHNS and CDR2 SASEGT. The CDR3 extends over 15 amino acids. Trimming cost V 4 bases and J 2 bases; bases outside gene matches: 7. The CDR3 DNA sequence: TGTGCCAGCAGTGGAGAAGCGGGGTCTCAAGAGACCCAGTACTTC. This encodes CASSGEAGSQETQYF.

This clonotype has ten or more counts. The chain combines TRBV7-2 with TRBJ2-7, with TRBD1 matching 9 bases. The CDR3 totals 16 residues. Germline V gives CDR1 SGHTA, CDR2 FQGNSA. J gave up 4 bases and V 4 bases, and 11 bases lay outside the gene matches. CDR3 in amino acids: CASSSPAGQGPYEQYF. CDR3 in DNA: TGTGCCAGCAGCTCCCCGGCGGGACAGGGTCCTTACGAGCAGTACTTC.